The T cell receptor (beta chain) under discussion was sequenced for a study of cytomegalovirus exposure and HLA in healthy donors. Overall study results and limits: Presence/absence analyses assumed roughly uniform sequencing depth across donors. As was reported, the HLA-A and HLA-B alleles of most subjects were accurately predicted from TCR beta sequences.

On this clone itself: Its antigen remains unidentified.

PCR employed 60 Vbeta and 13 Jbeta primers. Assay used: immunoSEQ multiplex PCR; TCRdb lists only in-frame clones, some missing. The repertoire holds roughly 150,000 clones, 60% to 80% seen once, with roughly 2% in the top ten. J gave up 3 bases and V 0 bases, and 11 bases lay outside the gene matches. The CDR3 totals 18 residues. Germline V lookup: CDR1 MNHNS, CDR2 SASEGT. The chain combines TRBV6-1 with TRBJ2-5; TRBD1 matches at 9 bases. The receptor comes from a man aged 25-45 years in good health and CMV-seronegative. Sequencing input: PBMCs. CDR3 residues: CASSEAPGQGSVKETQYF. CDR3 sequence (DNA): TGTGCCAGCAGTGAAGCCCCGGGACAGGGCAGCGTCAAAGAGACCCAGTACTTC.